The rows below give T cell receptor beta chains drawn from one sample of a study of early T cells in non-severe SARS-CoV-2 infection. TCRdb processed the 5' RACE reads anew with MiXCR; each CDR3 protein has one entry. The sample has under 70,000 distinct CDR3 sequences; 5.6% are singletons. Sequencing was done on a sample of whole blood. The receptors were sampled from an adult who was a healthcare worker with PCR-confirmed SARS-CoV-2 infection or an uninfected control (not recorded which). Each CDR3 is given with its conserved first and last residue. D genes are given only for firm matches. Clone size appears in some rows only: once, few, many, or a class for an expanded clone.

clone_size | j_call | d_call | v_call | cdr3_aa | cdr3_nt
many | TRBJ1-4 | - | TRBV30 | CAWSLGGVPTNEKLFF | TGTGCCTGGAGTTTAGGGGGGGTCCCAACTAATGAAAAACTGTTTTTT
- | TRBJ1-5 | TRBD1 | TRBV24-1 | CATSASTGYQPQHF | TGTGCCACCAGTGCCTCGACAGGGTACCAGCCCCAGCATTTT
few | TRBJ2-1 | - | TRBV18 | CASSPPPTFSYNEQFF | TGTGCCAGCTCACCTCCACCGACGTTCTCCTACAATGAGCAGTTCTTC
few | TRBJ2-7 | TRBD2 | TRBV12-3/TRBV12-4 | CASSFGRAPGSYEQYF | TGTGCCAGCAGTTTTGGGAGGGCGCCTGGGAGCTACGAGCAGTACTTC
medium-sized | TRBJ2-7 | TRBD1 | TRBV7-9 | CASSPAGGGEQYF | TGTGCCAGCAGCCCCGCAGGGGGCGGCGAGCAGTACTTC
many | TRBJ1-1 | TRBD1 | TRBV12-3/TRBV12-4 | CASSYRGQGSEAFF | TGTGCCAGCAGCTACCGAGGACAGGGGTCTGAAGCTTTCTTT
many | TRBJ1-1 | - | TRBV10-3 | CAISGDSNTEAFF | TGTGCCATCAGTGGCGACAGTAACACTGAAGCTTTCTTT
many | TRBJ1-3 | - | TRBV18 | CASSPYGGPGNTIYF | TGTGCCAGCTCACCCTATGGGGGACCTGGAAACACCATATATTTT
many | TRBJ1-1 | - | TRBV18 | CASSPSRGTSNTEAFF | TGTGCCAGCTCACCTTCACGGGGGACATCCAACACTGAAGCTTTCTTT
few | TRBJ2-3 | - | TRBV2 | CASKNGGSTDTQYF | TGTGCCAGCAAGAATGGAGGGAGCACAGATACGCAGTATTTT
- | TRBJ2-1 | TRBD2 | TRBV11-2 | CASSFLAGGIYNEQFF | TGTGCCAGCAGCTTCTTAGCGGGAGGTATCTACAATGAGCAGTTCTTC
- | TRBJ2-1 | - | TRBV5-4 | CASSFYDEQFF | TGTGCCAGCAGCTTCTACGATGAGCAGTTCTTC
- | TRBJ2-5 | - | TRBV6-5 | CASSSHSQWRETQYF | TGTGCCAGCAGTTCCCACAGCCAATGGCGGGAGACCCAGTACTTC
- | TRBJ2-7 | TRBD2 | TRBV7-6 | CASSSRGGSGEQYF | TGTGCCAGCAGCTCCCGCGGGGGGTCTGGCGAGCAGTACTTC
- | TRBJ2-7 | TRBD1 | TRBV2 | CATAPTGIGYEQYF | TGTGCCACGGCCCCGACAGGGATAGGCTACGAGCAGTACTTC
few | TRBJ1-1 | - | TRBV3-1 | CASSRSGSTEAFF | TGTGCCAGCAGCCGCTCTGGAAGCACTGAAGCTTTCTTT
few | TRBJ2-5 | TRBD2 | TRBV11-2 | CASSSRTSLGETQYF | TGTGCCAGCAGCTCGCGGACTAGCCTTGGGGAGACCCAGTACTTC
few | TRBJ2-3 | - | TRBV20-1 | CSASGDSTDTQYF | TGCAGTGCTAGCGGGGATAGCACAGATACGCAGTATTTT
- | TRBJ2-1 | - | TRBV9 | CASNRLAYNEQFF | TGTGCCAGCAATAGACTGGCCTACAATGAGCAGTTCTTC
- | TRBJ2-2 | TRBD1 | TRBV6-2/TRBV6-3 | CASTPGTGDTGELFF | TGTGCCAGCACCCCTGGGACAGGGGACACCGGGGAGCTGTTTTTT
many | TRBJ2-7 | - | TRBV6-2/TRBV6-3 | CASKSDLGYSYEQYF | TGTGCCAGTAAATCGGATTTGGGATACTCCTACGAGCAGTACTTC
many | TRBJ1-5 | TRBD1 | TRBV5-1 | CASSLGDRASNQPQHF | TGCGCCAGCAGCTTGGGGGACAGAGCGAGCAATCAGCCCCAGCATTTT
- | TRBJ1-2 | - | TRBV6-6 | CASHPGAVYGYTF | TGTGCCAGCCACCCGGGGGCGGTCTATGGCTACACCTTC
few | TRBJ2-3 | TRBD2 | TRBV4-3 | CASSRGLGGKDTQYF | TGCGCCAGCAGCCGGGGACTAGGTGGGAAAGATACGCAGTATTTT
many | TRBJ2-7 | - | TRBV4-1 | CASRSPPGREQYF | TGCGCCAGCAGGTCGCCCCCGGGACGAGAGCAGTACTTC
many | TRBJ2-7 | - | TRBV20-1 | CSARDVPVQYF | TGCAGTGCTAGAGACGTACCGGTGCAGTACTTC
few | TRBJ1-3 | - | TRBV10-3 | CAISAKTAASGNTIYF | TGTGCCATCAGTGCGAAAACGGCCGCCTCTGGAAACACCATATATTTT
few | TRBJ2-3 | - | TRBV5-1 | CASSAGSTDTQYF | TGCGCCAGCAGCGCAGGGAGCACAGATACGCAGTATTTT
- | TRBJ2-7 | - | TRBV7-9 | CASSPVDEQYF | TGTGCCAGCAGTCCCGTCGACGAGCAGTACTTC
- | TRBJ2-3 | - | TRBV7-9 | CASRAATSTDTQYF | TGTGCCAGTCGGGCAGCCACTAGCACAGATACGCAGTATTTT
- | TRBJ1-3 | TRBD1 | TRBV9 | CASSVYRGDTIYF | TGTGCCAGCAGCGTGTACAGGGGGGACACCATATATTTT
many | TRBJ1-2 | - | TRBV7-9 | CASSLDQGPNYGYTF | TGTGCCAGCAGCTTAGATCAGGGGCCGAACTATGGCTACACCTTC
many | TRBJ1-5 | TRBD1 | TRBV12-3/TRBV12-4 | CASSEGQGDNQPQHF | TGTGCCAGCAGTGAGGGACAGGGAGACAATCAGCCCCAGCATTTT
many | TRBJ2-7 | TRBD2 | TRBV6-1 | CASSAPLAGRYEQYF | TGTGCCAGCAGTGCCCCCCTAGCGGGGAGGTACGAGCAGTACTTC
many | TRBJ2-1 | - | TRBV7-9 | CASSLIHEQFF | TGTGCCAGCAGCTTAATCCATGAGCAGTTCTTC
few | TRBJ1-2 | TRBD1 | TRBV27 | CATGPGTGLGYTF | TGTGCCACCGGTCCCGGGACAGGGCTCGGCTACACCTTC
few | TRBJ2-4 | - | TRBV12-3/TRBV12-4 | CASSYRDVAKNIQYF | TGTGCCAGCAGCTACCGGGATGTAGCCAAAAACATTCAGTACTTC
many | TRBJ2-6 | TRBD1 | TRBV12-3/TRBV12-4 | CASSSQGARSSGANVLTF | TGTGCCAGCAGTTCACAGGGGGCGCGATCCTCTGGGGCCAACGTCCTGACTTTC
many | TRBJ1-6 | TRBD1 | TRBV10-2 | CASSESRTGDRNSPLHF | TGCGCCAGCAGTGAGTCCCGGACAGGGGACCGTAATTCACCCCTCCACTTT
many | TRBJ1-2 | - | TRBV29-1 | CSVIHAEYGYTF | TGCAGCGTAATACACGCGGAGTATGGCTACACCTTC
few | TRBJ1-1 | - | TRBV5-1 | CASSPEGGWSTEAFF | TGCGCCAGCAGCCCCGAGGGGGGCTGGAGCACTGAAGCTTTCTTT
few | TRBJ1-2 | - | TRBV6-5 | CASTMGKPYGYTF | TGTGCCAGCACTATGGGAAAGCCTTATGGCTACACCTTC
- | TRBJ2-5 | TRBD1 | TRBV29-1 | CSVRDRVQETQYF | TGCAGCGTCCGGGACAGGGTTCAAGAGACCCAGTACTTC
many | TRBJ1-2 | - | TRBV7-8 | CASSPMVSSYGYTF | TGTGCCAGCAGCCCCATGGTGTCTAGCTATGGCTACACCTTC